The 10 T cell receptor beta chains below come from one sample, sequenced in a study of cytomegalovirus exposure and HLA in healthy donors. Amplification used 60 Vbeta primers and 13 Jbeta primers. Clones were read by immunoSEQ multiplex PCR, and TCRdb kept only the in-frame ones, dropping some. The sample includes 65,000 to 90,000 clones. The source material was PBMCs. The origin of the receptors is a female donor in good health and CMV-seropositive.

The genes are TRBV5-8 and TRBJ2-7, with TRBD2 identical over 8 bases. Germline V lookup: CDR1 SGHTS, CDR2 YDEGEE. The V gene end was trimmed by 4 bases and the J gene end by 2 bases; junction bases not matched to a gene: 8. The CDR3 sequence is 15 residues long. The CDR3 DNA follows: TGTGCCAGCAGCCCTCTCAGCGGGGGTGCCTACGAGCAGTACTTC. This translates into CASSPLSGGAYEQYF.

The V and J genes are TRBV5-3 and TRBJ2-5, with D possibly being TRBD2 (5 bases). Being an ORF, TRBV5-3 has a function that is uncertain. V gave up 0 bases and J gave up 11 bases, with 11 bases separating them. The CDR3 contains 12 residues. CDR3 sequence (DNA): TGTGCCAGAAGCTTGGAGGAGGAAGAGCAGTACTTC. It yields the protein CARSLEEEEQYF.

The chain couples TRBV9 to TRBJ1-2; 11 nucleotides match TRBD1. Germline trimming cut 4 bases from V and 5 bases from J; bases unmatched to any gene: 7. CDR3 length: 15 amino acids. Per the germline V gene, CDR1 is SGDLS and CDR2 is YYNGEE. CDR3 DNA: TGTGCCAGCAGCAAAGGACAGGGGGCACCGTATGGCTACACCTTC. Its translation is CASSKGQGAPYGYTF.

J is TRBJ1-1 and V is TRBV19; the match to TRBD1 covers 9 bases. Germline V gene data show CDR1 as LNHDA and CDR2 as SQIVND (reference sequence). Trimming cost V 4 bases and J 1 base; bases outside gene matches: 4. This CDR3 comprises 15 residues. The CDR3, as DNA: TGTGCCAGTAGTACACGGACAGGGGCGAACACTGAAGCTTTCTTT. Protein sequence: CASSTRTGANTEAFF.

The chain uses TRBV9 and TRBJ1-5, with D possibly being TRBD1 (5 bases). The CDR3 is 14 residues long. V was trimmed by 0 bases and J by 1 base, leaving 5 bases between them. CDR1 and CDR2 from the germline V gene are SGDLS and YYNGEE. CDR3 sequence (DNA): TGTGCCAGCAGCGTAGGACAGAGCAATCAGCCCCAGCATTTT. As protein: CASSVGQSNQPQHF. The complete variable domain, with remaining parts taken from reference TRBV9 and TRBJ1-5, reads DSGVTQTPKHLITATGQRVTLRCSPRSGDLSVYWYQQSLDQGLQFLIQYYNGEERAKGNILERFSAQQFPDLHSELNLSSLELGDSALYFCASSVGQSNQPQHFGDGTRLSIL.

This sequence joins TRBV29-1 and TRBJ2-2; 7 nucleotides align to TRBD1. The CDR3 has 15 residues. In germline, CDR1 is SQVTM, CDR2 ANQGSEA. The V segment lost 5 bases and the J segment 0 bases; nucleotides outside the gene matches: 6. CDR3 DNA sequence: TGCAGCGTTCGGGACCAGGGGGCGAACACCGGGGAGCTGTTTTTT. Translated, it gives CSVRDQGANTGELFF.

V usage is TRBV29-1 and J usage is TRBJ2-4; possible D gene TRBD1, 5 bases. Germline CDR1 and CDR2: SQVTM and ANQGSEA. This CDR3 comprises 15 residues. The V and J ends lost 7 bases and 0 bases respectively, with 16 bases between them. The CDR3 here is CSAQGVGLAKNIQYF. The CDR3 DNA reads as TGCAGCGCCCAAGGGGTTGGATTAGCCAAAAACATTCAGTACTTC.

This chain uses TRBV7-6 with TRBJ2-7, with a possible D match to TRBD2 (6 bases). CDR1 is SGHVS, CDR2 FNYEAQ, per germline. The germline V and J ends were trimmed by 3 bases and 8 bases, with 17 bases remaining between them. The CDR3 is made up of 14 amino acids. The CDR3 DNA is TGTGCCAGCAGCTTCGGGACTGCCGTTGGGAAGCAGTACTTC. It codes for CASSFGTAVGKQYF.

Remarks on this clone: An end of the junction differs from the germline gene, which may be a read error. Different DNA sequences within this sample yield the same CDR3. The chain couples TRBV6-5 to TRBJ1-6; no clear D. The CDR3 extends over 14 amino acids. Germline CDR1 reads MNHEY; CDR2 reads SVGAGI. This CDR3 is CASTGSSYNSPLHF. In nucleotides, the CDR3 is TGTGCCAGCACGGGGAGCTCCTATAATTCACCCCTACACTTT.

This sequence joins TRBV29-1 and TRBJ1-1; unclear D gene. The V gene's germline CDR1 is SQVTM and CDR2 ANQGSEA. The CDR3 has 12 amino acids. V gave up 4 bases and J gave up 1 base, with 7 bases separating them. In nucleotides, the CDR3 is TGCAGCGTTGGGCGGCAGAACACTGAAGCTTTCTTT. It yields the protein CSVGRQNTEAFF.